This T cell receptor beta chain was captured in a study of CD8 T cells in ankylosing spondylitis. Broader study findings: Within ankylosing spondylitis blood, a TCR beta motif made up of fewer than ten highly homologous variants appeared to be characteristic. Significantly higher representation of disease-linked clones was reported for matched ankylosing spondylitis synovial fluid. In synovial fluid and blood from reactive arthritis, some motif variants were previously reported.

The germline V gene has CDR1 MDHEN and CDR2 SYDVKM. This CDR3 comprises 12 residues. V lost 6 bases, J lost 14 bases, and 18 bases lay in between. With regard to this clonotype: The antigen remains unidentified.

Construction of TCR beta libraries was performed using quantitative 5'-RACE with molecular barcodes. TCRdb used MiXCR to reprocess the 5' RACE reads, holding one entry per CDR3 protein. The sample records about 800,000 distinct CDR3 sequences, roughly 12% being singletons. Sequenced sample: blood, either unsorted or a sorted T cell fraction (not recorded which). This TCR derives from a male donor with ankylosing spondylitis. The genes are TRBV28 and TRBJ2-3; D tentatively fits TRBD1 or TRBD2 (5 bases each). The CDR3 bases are TGTGCCAGCAGCTACCGGGACGTAGGGTTGTATTTT. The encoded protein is CASSYRDVGLYF.